This TCR beta chain was identified in a study of T cells in Graves' hyperthyroidism and ophthalmopathy. There are a few counts of this clonotype. Hyperthyroidism, newly diagnosed and lasting under 2 months, affected patients aged 18 to 65. Researchers barred patients who had uncontrolled infection, other autoimmune disease, pregnancy or lactation. RNA transcripts gave rise to amplified TCR beta CDR3 regions. Initially, a first-round RT-PCR of the TCR CDR3 employed the HTBI primer set. TCRdb recomputed calls from the multiplex PCR reads with MiXCR, one row per CDR3 protein. The sample lists about 560,000 distinct CDR3 sequences, 15% to 20% occurring once. The trim removed 4 bases at V and 8 bases at J, leaving 8 bases unmatched. This CDR3 has 14 amino acids. The germline V gene has CDR1 DFQATT and CDR2 SNEGSKA (reference sequence).

The receptor was derived from a woman aged 18-29 years with Graves' hyperthyroidism. This chain uses TRBV20-1 with TRBJ1-4, with 9 positions matching TRBD1. Sequenced: blood. The CDR3 here is CSANPGQGLEKLFF. Written as DNA, the CDR3 is TGCAGTGCTAATCCGGGACAGGGCCTAGAAAAACTGTTTTTT.